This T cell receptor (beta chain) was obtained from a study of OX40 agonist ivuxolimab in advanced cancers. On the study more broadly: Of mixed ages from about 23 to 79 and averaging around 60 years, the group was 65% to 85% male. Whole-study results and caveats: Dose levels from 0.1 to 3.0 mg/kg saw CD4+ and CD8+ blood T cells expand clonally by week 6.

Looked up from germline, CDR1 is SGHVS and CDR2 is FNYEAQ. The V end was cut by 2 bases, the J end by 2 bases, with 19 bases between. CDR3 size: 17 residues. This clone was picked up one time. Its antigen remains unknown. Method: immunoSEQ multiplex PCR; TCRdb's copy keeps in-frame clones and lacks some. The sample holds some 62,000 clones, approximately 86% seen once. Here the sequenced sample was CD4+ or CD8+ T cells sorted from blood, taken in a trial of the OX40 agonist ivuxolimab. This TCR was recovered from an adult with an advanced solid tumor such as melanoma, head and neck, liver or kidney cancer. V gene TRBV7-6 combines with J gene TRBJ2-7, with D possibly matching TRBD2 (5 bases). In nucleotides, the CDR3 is TGTGCCAGCAGCTTATTACAAGCGACCTACGGGGCCTACGAGCAGTACTTC. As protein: CASSLLQATYGAYEQYF.